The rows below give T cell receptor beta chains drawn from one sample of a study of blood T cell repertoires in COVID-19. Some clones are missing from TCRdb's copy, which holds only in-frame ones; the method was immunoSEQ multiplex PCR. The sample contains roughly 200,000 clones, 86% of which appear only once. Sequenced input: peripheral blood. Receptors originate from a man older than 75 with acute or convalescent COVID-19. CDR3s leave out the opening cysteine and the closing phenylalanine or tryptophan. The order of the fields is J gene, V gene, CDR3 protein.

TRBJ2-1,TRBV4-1,ASSYQEAGDNEQF
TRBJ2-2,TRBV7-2,ASSLVSGSTGELF
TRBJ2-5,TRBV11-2,ASSQRDRSLAETQY
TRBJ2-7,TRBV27,ASSLGAGGNEQY
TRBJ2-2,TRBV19,ASSWSVRATTGELF
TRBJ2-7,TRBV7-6,ASSSGTSGTEQY
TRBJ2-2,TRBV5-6,ASSLGQGLAGELF
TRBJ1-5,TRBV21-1,ASRQGRGNQPQH
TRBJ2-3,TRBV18,ASSPPLGGGTDTQY
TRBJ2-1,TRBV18,ASSPPGTVSYNEQF
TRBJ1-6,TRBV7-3,ASSLVPGSDSPLH
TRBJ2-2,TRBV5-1,ASEEGSGTGELF
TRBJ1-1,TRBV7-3,ASSFLGDTEAF
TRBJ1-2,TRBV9,AVPQTGTGAPYYT
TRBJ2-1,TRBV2,ASTLVGYPGTERNEQF
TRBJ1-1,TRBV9,ASSVGEVNTEAF
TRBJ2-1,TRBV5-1,ASSLEAKSSYNEQF
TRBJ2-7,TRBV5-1,ASSLGGVGSYEQY
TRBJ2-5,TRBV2,ASSRGAARGGMLETQY
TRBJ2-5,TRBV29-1,SVLQGQETQY
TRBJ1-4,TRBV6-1,ASSEQGTTNEKLF
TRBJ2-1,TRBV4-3,ASGKQLASMDEQF
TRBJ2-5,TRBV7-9,ASSFDAGTQY
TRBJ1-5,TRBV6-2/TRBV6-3,ASSSVGTGVNQPQH
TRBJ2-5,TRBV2,ASSVSGRRQETQY
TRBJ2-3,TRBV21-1,ASSKWGVGDTQY
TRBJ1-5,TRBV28,ASSLSTGGNQPQH
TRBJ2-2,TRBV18,ASNRGRTNTGELF
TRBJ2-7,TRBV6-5,ASSYSNPGFNYEQY
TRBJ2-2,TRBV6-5,ASRVGTGGFGELF
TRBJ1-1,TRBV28,ASSLLQGGAF
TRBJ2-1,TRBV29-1,SVEGGQGIYNEQF
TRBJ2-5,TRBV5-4,ASSTGTSQETQY
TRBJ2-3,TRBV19,ASAQSGRDTQY
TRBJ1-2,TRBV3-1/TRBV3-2,ASSQAWTGFNYGYT
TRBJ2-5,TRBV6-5,ASSLAGGQETQY
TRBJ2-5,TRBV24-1,ATSDLTGRKETQY
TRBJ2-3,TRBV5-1,ASMDRGLSRADTQY
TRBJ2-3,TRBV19,ASSLRELAGIPLTDTQY
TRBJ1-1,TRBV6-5,ASSYLGQGGAEAF
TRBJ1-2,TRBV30,AWKGTGANYGYT
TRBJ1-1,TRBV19,ASSNGHRNTEAF
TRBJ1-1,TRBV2,ARQGSYRAATEAF
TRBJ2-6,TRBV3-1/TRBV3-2,ASSRTQGTGANVLT
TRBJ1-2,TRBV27,ASRNLGEGNGYT
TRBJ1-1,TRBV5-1,ASTLGSRRGNTEAF
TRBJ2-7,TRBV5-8,ASSFGLAGWLAY
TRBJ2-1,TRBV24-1,ATSAVYRDNEQF
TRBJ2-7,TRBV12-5,ASGEGGSRSYEQY